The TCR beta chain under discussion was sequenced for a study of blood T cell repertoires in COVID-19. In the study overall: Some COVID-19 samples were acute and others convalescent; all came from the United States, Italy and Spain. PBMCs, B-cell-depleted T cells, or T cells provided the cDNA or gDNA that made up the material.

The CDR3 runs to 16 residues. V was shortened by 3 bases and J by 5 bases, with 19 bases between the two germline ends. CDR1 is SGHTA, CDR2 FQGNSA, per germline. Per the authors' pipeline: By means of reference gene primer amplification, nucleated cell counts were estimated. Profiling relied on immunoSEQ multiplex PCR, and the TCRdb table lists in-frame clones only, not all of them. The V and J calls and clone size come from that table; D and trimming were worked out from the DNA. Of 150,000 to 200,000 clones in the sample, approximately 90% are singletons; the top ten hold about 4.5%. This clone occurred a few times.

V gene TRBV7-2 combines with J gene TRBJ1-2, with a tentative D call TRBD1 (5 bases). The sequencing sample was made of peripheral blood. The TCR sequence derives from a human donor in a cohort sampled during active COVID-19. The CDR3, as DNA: TGTGCCAGCAGCTTGGACGACAGAACCCAGGCGTATGGCTACACCTTC. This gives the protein CASSLDDRTQAYGYTF.